The next 10 T cell receptor beta chains were all read from a single sample in a study of blood T cells in healthy people across ages. It was with a sample-barcoded 5' primer and a J-beta primer mix that a second PCR of roughly 7 to 11 cycles was run. Each CDR3 protein gets one entry after TCRdb re-called the 5' RACE reads with MiXCR. The sample yields about 940,000 distinct CDR3 sequences, roughly 43% seen once. What was sequenced was blood. These TCRs come from a man younger than 45 in good health.

The chain joins TRBV2 to TRBJ1-2, with TRBD1 identical over 8 bases. After removal of 8 bases from V and 3 bases from J, the junction contained 5 bases not matched to a gene. The CDR3 covers 13 residues. The germline V gene has CDR1 SNHLY and CDR2 FYNNEI. The CDR3 coding sequence is TGTGCCAGCGGTGTGACAGGGGACTATGGCTACACCTTC. Its protein product is CASGVTGDYGYTF. The full variable domain, its missing parts supplied by reference TRBV2 and TRBJ1-2, is EPEVTQTPSHQVTQMGQEVILRCVPISNHLYFYWYRQILGQKVEFLVSFYNNEISEKSEIFDDQFSVERPDGSNFTLKIRSTKLEDSAMYFCASGVTGDYGYTFGSGTRLTVV.

This clonotype was counted a few times. The rearrangement joins TRBV4-3 to TRBJ2-3; D possibly corresponds to TRBD2 (5 bases). The V gene lost 0 bases and the J gene lost 3 bases, with 7 bases spanning the gap. The CDR3 covers 14 residues. Germline V gives CDR1 LGHNA, CDR2 YSLEER. CDR3 nucleotide sequence: TGCGCCAGCAGCCAAGATGGACTGACAGATACGCAGTATTTT. Translated, it gives CASSQDGLTDTQYF.

The chain joins TRBV15 to TRBJ2-7; maybe TRBD2 (6 bases). Germline CDR1 reads LNHNV; CDR2 reads YYDKDF (reference sequence). The ends were cut back, 3 bases at V and 2 bases at J, with 8 bases in the middle. This CDR3 has 13 residues. CDR3 loop: CATSRPGAYEQYF. Written as DNA, the CDR3 is TGTGCCACCAGCAGGCCGGGAGCCTACGAGCAGTACTTC.

In its sample, this clonotype was seen a few times. The chain recombines TRBV19 with TRBJ2-1, with 12 bases matching TRBD1. The CDR3 contains 15 residues. The V and J ends lost 0 bases and 7 bases, in that order; junction bases with no gene match: 1. The germline V gene has CDR1 LNHDA and CDR2 SQIVND (reference sequence). CDR3 in amino acids: CASSIEGQGANEQFF. In DNA, the CDR3 is TGTGCCAGTAGTATAGAGGGACAGGGGGCTAATGAGCAGTTCTTC.

This clonotype was counted only a few times. V and J are TRBV6-1 and TRBJ1-2; D is unresolved. This CDR3 has 12 residues. CDR1 is MNHNS and CDR2 is SASEGT in the germline V gene. Trimming shortened V by 3 bases and J by 8 bases, and 10 bases separated the two germline ends. The CDR3 coding sequence is TGTGCCAGCAGTGAGTCCCCGTTCGGCTACACCTTC. As protein: CASSESPFGYTF.

The chain recombines TRBV6-1 with TRBJ2-4; 9 positions agree with TRBD1. This CDR3 comprises 14 residues. With V trimmed by 7 bases and J by 8 bases, 9 bases remained unmatched. Germline-derived CDR1 and CDR2 are MNHNS and SASEGT. CDR3 sequence: CASNPGQGSDIQYF. CDR3 coding DNA: TGTGCCAGCAATCCGGGACAGGGATCGGACATTCAGTACTTC.

With regard to this clonotype: Germline is not matched at one junction end, which may reflect a read error. V is TRBV15 and J is TRBJ2-7; D may be TRBD1 or TRBD2 (5 bases each). CDR3 length equals 15 residues. The germline gives CDR1 LNHNV, CDR2 YYDKDF (reference sequence). This CDR3 reads CSTSSWGTLRNEQYF. CDR3 sequence (DNA): TGTTCCACCAGCAGTTGGGGGACGCTCAGGAACGAGCAGTACTTC. Full variable domain (outside the CDR3, taken from reference TRBV15 and TRBJ2-7): DAMVIQNPRYQVTQFGKPVTLSCSQTLNHNVMYWYQQKSSQAPKLLFHYYDKDFNNEADTPDNFQSRRPNTSFCFLDIRSPGLGDTAMYLCSTSSWGTLRNEQYFGPGTRLTVT.

The V and J genes are TRBV29-1 and TRBJ1-2; 9 nucleotides line up with TRBD1. Germline V lookup: CDR1 SQVTM, CDR2 ANQGSEA. V was clipped by 6 bases and J by 4 bases; unmatched bases: 6. The CDR3 sequence is 13 residues long. The DNA for the CDR3 is TGCAGCGTGGCCGGGACAGGGATCTATGGCTACACCTTC. This translates into CSVAGTGIYGYTF.

About this clonotype itself: A much larger clone lies one base from this, so it may be a read error. This chain links TRBV12-3 or TRBV12-4 with TRBJ1-2, with 9 bases identical to TRBD1. Losses at the gene ends were 3 bases for V and 9 bases for J; bases not matched to a gene: 8. The length of the CDR3 is 14 residues. CDR3 residues: CASSFGTGNYSYTF. CDR3 bases: TGTGCCAGCAGTTTCGGGACAGGGAATTATAGCTACACCTTC.

This chain uses TRBV5-1 with TRBJ2-4; D not resolved. CDR3 length: 16 amino acids. Germline V CDR1 and CDR2: SGHRS, YFSETQ. Trimming pared 0 bases from V and 1 base from J, leaving 11 bases between. CDR3 in DNA: TGCGCCAGCAGCTTGGATCACACGACTGCCAAAAACATTCAGTACTTC. Protein product: CASSLDHTTAKNIQYF.